The 27 T cell receptor beta chains listed next were all sequenced from one sample in a study of blood T cells in healthy people across ages (dated by TCRdb to 2013 to 2016). The library was built by means of 5' RACE. Sequencing took place on an Illumina HiSeq 2500. The second PCR ran for about 6 to 12 cycles and used a J-beta primer mix along with a sample-barcoded 5' primer. The public sequencing data were trimmed at Q25 with fastp and processed into clonotypes with MiXCR by TCRdb, which kept only in-frame beta chains. Rows with one shared CDR3 protein collapse into an entry with the most common genes and DNA. The sample profile shows 700,000 to 800,000 distinct CDR3 sequences; roughly 47% of them were found once. The ten largest make up around a fifth of the sample. The sample taken for sequencing was blood. The receptors derive from an older woman in good health.

CDR3 DNA: TGTGCCAGCAGTTTATTTCAGGGGGCCGGCAATCAGCCCCAGCATTTT. As protein: CASSLFQGAGNQPQHF. The genes are TRBV28 and TRBJ1-5; TRBD1 aligns across 8 bases. Germline assignment: CDR1 MDHEN and CDR2 SYDVKM. The length of the CDR3 is 16 residues. V was clipped by 1 base and J by 2 bases; unmatched bases: 4.

The chain links TRBV15 to TRBJ2-1, with D maybe TRBD2 (5 bases). The ends were cut back, 0 bases at V and 8 bases at J, with 8 bases in the middle. The germline CDR1 and CDR2 sequences are LNHNV and YYDKDF (reference sequence). There are 13 residues in the CDR3. This CDR3 reads CATSRDIAYEQFF. The CDR3 bases are TGTGCCACCAGCAGAGATATAGCGTATGAGCAGTTCTTC. Full variable domain (rest looked up from reference TRBV15 and TRBJ2-1): DAMVIQNPRYQVTQFGKPVTLSCSQTLNHNVMYWYQQKSSQAPKLLFHYYDKDFNNEADTPDNFQSRRPNTSFCFLDIRSPGLGDTAMYLCATSRDIAYEQFFGPGTRLTVL.

The rearrangement links TRBV6-2 or TRBV6-3 to TRBJ2-1; D gene uncertain. Between the trimmed V and J ends, which lost 2 bases and 4 bases, there was a span of 6 bases. The CDR3 has 13 amino acids. The germline V gene has CDR1 MNHEY and CDR2 SVGEGT. CDR3 protein: CASSYLTYNEQFF. The CDR3 coding sequence is TGTGCCAGCAGTTACCTGACGTACAATGAGCAGTTCTTC.

Concerning this clonotype: It may be a read error: a sequence one base away is much more abundant. The V and J genes are TRBV7-8 and TRBJ2-1, with 7 bases that match TRBD1. The V gene's germline CDR1 is SGHVS and CDR2 FQNEAQ. V lost 10 bases and J lost 2; bases outside the gene matches: 14. The CDR3 consists of 16 residues. DNA of the CDR3: TGTGCCAACAAAAAAAGGGACAGCCGGACCTACAATGAGCAGTTCTTC. Its protein is CANKKRDSRTYNEQFF.

The chain combines TRBV6-2 or TRBV6-3 with TRBJ1-5; TRBD1 aligns across 12 bases. V was pared by 4 bases and J by 5 bases, with 18 bases of the junction left unmatched. CDR3 size: 20 residues. Germline-derived CDR1 and CDR2 are MNHEY and SVGEGT. The CDR3: CASSSTIPGQGATYDQPQHF. The CDR3 DNA is TGTGCCAGCAGTTCCACGATTCCGGGACAGGGGGCCACCTATGATCAGCCCCAGCATTTT.

This clonotype was counted at least ten times. This chain uses TRBV9 with TRBJ2-7; 8 bases are a match to TRBD1. This CDR3 has 15 amino acids. The ends lost 0 bases at V and 0 bases at J; junction bases unmatched: 2. Germline V gene lookup returns CDR1 SGDLS and CDR2 YYNGEE. CDR3 region: CASSVGDRTSYEQYF. CDR3 sequence (DNA): TGTGCCAGCAGCGTAGGGGACAGGACCTCCTACGAGCAGTACTTC.

V and J are TRBV29-1 and TRBJ2-5; 9 positions agree with TRBD1. The DNA end favors TRBJ2-7, so the J call may be wrong. This CDR3 comprises 15 residues. Looked up from germline, CDR1 is SQVTM and CDR2 is ANQGSEA. CDR3 protein: CSVENPGQGLYEQYF. In DNA form, the CDR3 reads TGCAGCGTTGAAAATCCGGGACAGGGACTCTACGAGCAGTACTTC.

This clonotype occurred many times. V usage is TRBV27 and J usage is TRBJ2-7; D is unclear. There are 13 residues in the CDR3. V was cut by 4 bases and J by 2 bases, with 9 bases left in between. Looked up from germline, CDR1 is MNHEY and CDR2 is SMNVEV (reference sequence). The CDR3: CASSYGPTYEQYF. CDR3 nucleotide sequence: TGTGCCAGCAGTTATGGTCCTACCTACGAGCAGTACTTC.

This clonotype occurred a few times. J is TRBJ2-5 and V is TRBV6-6; 8 bases match TRBD1. The V gene's germline CDR1 is MNHNY and CDR2 SVGAGI (reference sequence). Trimming took 4 bases from V and 4 from J; bases not matched to a gene: 8. The CDR3 contains 15 residues. CDR3 nucleotide sequence: TGTGCCAGCAGTTCGGCCCCAGGGGGCGGAGAGACCCAGTACTTC. Amino acid sequence: CASSSAPGGGETQYF.

This clonotype was counted only a few times. The V call is TRBV4-3, the J call TRBJ2-1; maybe TRBD2 (7 bases). Germline V gene data show CDR1 as LGHNA and CDR2 as YSLEER. Trimming removed 4 bases from V and 4 bases from J, with 17 bases in between. The CDR3 sequence is 16 residues long. In nucleotides, the CDR3 is TGCGCCAGCAGCCCAGTGAGGGGGGGGATGTACAATGAGCAGTTCTTC. Residues: CASSPVRGGMYNEQFF.

This rearrangement joins TRBV7-9 to TRBJ2-7, with 8 nucleotides matching TRBD1. The V segment lost 1 base and the J segment 2 bases; nucleotides outside the gene matches: 4. Germline-derived CDR1 and CDR2 are SEHNR and FQNEAQ (reference sequence). This CDR3 has 15 residues. In DNA form, the CDR3 reads TGTGCCAGCAGCTTAGATCGGGACAGGACCTACGAGCAGTACTTC. Residues: CASSLDRDRTYEQYF.

The chain couples TRBV7-2 to TRBJ2-7, with 10 positions matching TRBD2. Germline CDR1 SGHTA, CDR2 FQGNSA. CDR3 length: 15 residues. Trimming at V came to 3 bases and at J to 2 bases, leaving 4 bases not matched to a gene. CDR3 sequence reads: CASSFSTSGAYEQYF. For the CDR3, the DNA is TGTGCCAGCAGCTTCTCTACTAGCGGGGCCTACGAGCAGTACTTC.

The chain couples TRBV4-2 to TRBJ2-3; D possibly corresponds to TRBD1 (6 bases). CDR1 is LGHNA, CDR2 YNFKEQ, per germline. There are 16 residues in the CDR3. V was cut by 0 bases and J by 1 base, with 11 bases left in between. For the CDR3, the DNA is TGTGCCAGCAGCCAAGAAGTCAACAGGGGCACAGATACGCAGTATTTT. Translation gives CASSQEVNRGTDTQYF.

In this sample, this clonotype turned up a few times. The J gene is TRBJ2-7, the V gene TRBV5-1, with 11 bases lining up with TRBD2. The germline V gene has CDR1 SGHRS and CDR2 YFSETQ. This CDR3 is 15 amino acids long. Trimming took 5 bases from V and 2 from J; bases not matched to a gene: 6. The CDR3 bases are TGCGCCAGCAGAGCCCTAGCGGGGGGCACCTACGAGCAGTACTTC. It codes for CASRALAGGTYEQYF.

The rearrangement uses TRBV20-1 and TRBJ2-7; D remains ambiguous. Germline CDR1 and CDR2: DFQATT and SNEGSKA (reference sequence). V was pared by 1 base and J by 1 base, with 11 bases between. CDR3 length: 14 residues. The CDR3 sequence: CSARARRLSYEQYF. The CDR3 nucleotides are TGCAGTGCTAGAGCCAGACGATTATCCTACGAGCAGTACTTC.

This clonotype was seen repeatedly, ten times or more. This chain connects TRBV29-1 to TRBJ2-1; 7 bases are shared with TRBD1. J lost 0 bases, V lost 3 bases, and 5 bases had no gene match. The CDR3 runs 15 residues. Germline CDR1 is SQVTM and CDR2 is ANQGSEA. The CDR3 here is CSVDPTGSSYNEQFF. Here the CDR3 DNA reads TGCAGCGTTGACCCGACAGGGAGCTCCTACAATGAGCAGTTCTTC.

DNA for the CDR3: TGTGCCAGCAGCACGCGGGAGTACCAAGAGACCCAGTACTTC. Translating it yields CASSTREYQETQYF. V is TRBV7-2 and J is TRBJ2-7, with 7 bases identical to TRBD2. The J call may be wrong; the DNA end is better matched by TRBJ2-5. This CDR3 region has 14 residues. Germline-derived CDR1 and CDR2 are SGHTA and FQGNSA.

This rearrangement joins TRBV4-1 to TRBJ1-1, with unresolved D. The CDR3 runs 16 residues. The germline V and J ends were trimmed by 0 bases and 1 base, with 12 bases remaining between them. Germline V gene data show CDR1 as MGHRA and CDR2 as YSYEKL. The CDR3 reads CASSQDPQRANTEAFF. The CDR3, as DNA: TGCGCCAGCAGCCAAGATCCCCAGCGTGCGAACACTGAAGCTTTCTTT.

Written as DNA, the CDR3 is TGCAGTGCTAGAGATTCGGCTGGCCCAGATACGCAGTATTTT. This encodes CSARDSAGPDTQYF. The chain carries TRBV20-1 and TRBJ2-3; D unclear. Germline V gene lookup returns CDR1 DFQATT and CDR2 SNEGSKA (reference sequence). The CDR3 spans 14 residues. V was clipped by 0 bases and J by 4 bases, with 11 bases between them.

The CDR3 sequence: CASSASGTGTQPQHF. The CDR3 coding sequence is TGTGCCAGCAGTGCTTCCGGGACAGGTACCCAGCCCCAGCATTTT. The chain joins TRBV25-1 to TRBJ1-5, with TRBD1 identical over 8 bases. Trimming removed 4 bases from V and 7 bases from J; junction bases left unmatched: 9. Looked up from germline, CDR1 is MGHDK and CDR2 is SYGVNS. The CDR3 covers 15 residues.

This clonotype has more than one count but fewer than ten. The V and J genes are TRBV27 and TRBJ2-3, with a possible D match to TRBD1 (5 bases). Trimming took 8 bases from V and 2 from J, leaving 11 bases between them. The germline V gene has CDR1 MNHEY and CDR2 SMNVEV (reference sequence). CDR3 length: 13 amino acids. The CDR3 reads CASYRGPTDTQYF. CDR3 nucleotides: TGTGCCAGCTATAGGGGTCCCACAGATACGCAGTATTTT.

In its sample, this clonotype was seen a few times. V and J are TRBV20-1 and TRBJ2-1; tentative D call: TRBD1 (6 bases). CDR3 length: 16 amino acids. The V gene lost 1 base and the J gene lost 5 bases, with 18 bases spanning the gap. In germline, CDR1 is DFQATT, CDR2 SNEGSKA (reference sequence). CDR3 DNA sequence: TGCAGTGCTAGAGTCGGGCCGGGACAAATAAACAATGAGCAGTTCTTC. This sequence encodes CSARVGPGQINNEQFF.

There are a few counts of this clonotype. This sequence joins TRBV2 and TRBJ1-5; no definite D call. Germline CDR1 reads SNHLY; CDR2 reads FYNNEI. The CDR3 contains 14 residues. The ends were cut back, 6 bases at V and 5 bases at J, with 14 bases in the middle. The CDR3, as DNA: TGTGCCAGCAGCGATACAGCGTTTGATCAGCCCCAGCATTTT. Its translation: CASSDTAFDQPQHF.

This clonotype was picked up one time. The chain carries TRBV24-1 and TRBJ1-4; 8 nucleotides agree with TRBD1. Germline CDR1 KGHDR, CDR2 SFDVKD. This CDR3 is 17 amino acids long. V shed 9 bases, J shed 2 bases, and the junction held 13 bases outside the gene matches. CDR3 in amino acids: CATQEAQGEATNEKLFF. The CDR3 bases are TGTGCCACCCAGGAGGCACAGGGGGAGGCCACTAATGAAAAACTGTTTTTT.

The chain uses TRBV7-9 and TRBJ2-3; D not resolved. Trimming stripped 6 bases from V and 4 bases from J, with 26 bases between. Germline V gene data show CDR1 as SEHNR and CDR2 as FQNEAQ (reference sequence). This CDR3 is built from 18 residues. CDR3 amino acids: CASSPASANTIIPDTQYF. Here the CDR3 DNA reads TGTGCCAGCAGTCCGGCCAGCGCTAACACCATCATCCCAGATACGCAGTATTTT.

Comments on this clonotype: Germline is not matched at one junction end, which may reflect a read error. The chain carries TRBV5-1 and TRBJ2-5; D not certain. The germline CDR1 and CDR2 sequences are SGHRS and YFSETQ. The CDR3 spans 13 residues. The CDR3 reads CASGLSGEGTQYF. The DNA for the CDR3 is TGCGCCAGCGGCTTGTCTGGAGAAGGGACCCAGTACTTC. The full variable domain, in which reference TRBV5-1 and TRBJ2-5 provide the parts outside the CDR3, is KAGVTQTPRYLIKTRGQQVTLSCSPISGHRSVSWYQQTPGQGLQFLFEYFSETQRNKGNFPGRFSGRQFSNSRSEMNVSTLELGDSALYLCASGLSGEGTQYFGPGTRLLVL.

The rearrangement uses TRBV5-1 and TRBJ2-1, with 10 bases fitting TRBD2. After removal of 7 bases from V and 4 bases from J, the junction contained 8 bases not matched to a gene. Germline V lookup: CDR1 SGHRS, CDR2 YFSETQ. This CDR3 has 15 residues. The CDR3 coding sequence is TGCGCCAGCGGCCCAACTAGCGGGGCTTACAATGAGCAGTTCTTC. Amino acids: CASGPTSGAYNEQFF.